The 21 T cell receptor beta chains listed next were all sequenced from one sample in a study of blood T cell repertoires in COVID-19 (TCRdb year 2020). Library preparation employed the immunoSEQ multiplex PCR assay. TCRdb mirrors the immuneACCESS table, restricted to in-frame sequences. Some clones are absent from its copies; in checked studies, under half trace to an unresolved V gene, and the reason for the others is unknown. The sample records about 150,000 clones, approximately 88% of which are singletons. Clones ranked in the top ten supply approximately 4.6% of the sample. What was sequenced was peripheral blood. These receptors came from a human donor in a cohort sampled during active COVID-19.

Worth noting for this clone: Different DNA sequences within this sample yield the same CDR3. J is TRBJ1-1 and V is TRBV12-3 or TRBV12-4; tentative D call: TRBD1 (5 bases). Trimming took 6 bases from V and 4 from J, leaving 9 bases between them. This CDR3 has 12 residues. In nucleotides, the CDR3 is TGTGCCAGCAGCCCCAGGGTCACTGAAGCTTTCTTT. This translates into CASSPRVTEAFF.

The CDR3 bases are TGCAGCGTTGGGAGGTCAGGGGCAGGGGAGACCCAGTACTTC. This gives the protein CSVGRSGAGETQYF. The J gene is TRBJ2-5, the V gene TRBV29-1, with D possibly TRBD1 on 6 matching bases. This CDR3 comprises 14 residues. Germline V gives CDR1 SQVTM, CDR2 ANQGSEA. V was cut by 4 bases and J by 5 bases, with 17 bases left in between.

This clone showed up just a few times. The chain recombines TRBV27 with TRBJ2-1, with 7 bases matching TRBD2. With V trimmed by 5 bases and J by 3 bases, 10 bases remained unmatched. The CDR3 covers 16 residues. The germline V gene has CDR1 MNHEY and CDR2 SMNVEV (reference sequence). Here the CDR3 reads CASSGGEMTNYNEQFF. In DNA form, the CDR3 reads TGTGCCAGCAGTGGGGGGGAGATGACTAACTACAATGAGCAGTTCTTC.

V gene TRBV27 combines with J gene TRBJ2-3; a possible D gene is TRBD2 (7 bases). V lost 6 bases and J lost 3, with 19 bases in between. Looked up from germline, CDR1 is MNHEY and CDR2 is SMNVEV (reference sequence). The CDR3 loop spans 16 amino acids. CDR3 sequence: CASRPAGGPGTDTQYF. The CDR3, as DNA: TGTGCCAGCAGACCTGCCGGGGGGCCGGGGACAGATACGCAGTATTTT.

The rearrangement joins TRBV5-1 to TRBJ2-3, with TRBD1 as a possible D gene (5 bases). The CDR3 is made up of 13 amino acids. Per the germline V gene, CDR1 is SGHRS and CDR2 is YFSETQ. The ends were cut back, 4 bases at V and 4 bases at J, with 10 bases in the middle. The CDR3 coding sequence is TGCGCCAGCAGCCAGGCAGGGTCAGATACGCAGTATTTT. Amino acids: CASSQAGSDTQYF.

This chain joins TRBV19 and TRBJ1-3; the D is unclear. Trimming removed 5 bases from V and 4 bases from J, with 18 bases in between. Germline values: CDR1 LNHDA, CDR2 SQIVND (reference sequence). This CDR3 is 16 amino acids long. DNA for the CDR3: TGTGCCAGTAGTCTACGACTCGGCCCTGGGGGAAACACCATATATTTT. The encoded protein is CASSLRLGPGGNTIYF.

This rearrangement joins TRBV7-3 to TRBJ2-6, with D maybe TRBD2 (8 bases). Trimming cost V 9 bases and J 1 base, with 16 bases left between them. Germline V lookup: CDR1 SGHTA, CDR2 FQGTGA. The CDR3 consists of 16 residues. The CDR3 spells CASAREGASGANVLTF. CDR3 nucleotide sequence: TGTGCCAGTGCACGGGAGGGGGCATCTGGGGCCAACGTCCTGACTTTC.

The chain recombines TRBV5-4 with TRBJ2-7; maybe TRBD1 (5 bases). Germline V gives CDR1 SGHNT, CDR2 YYREEE (reference sequence). Trimming took 0 bases from V and 2 from J, leaving 18 bases between them. This CDR3 region has 17 residues. The CDR3 DNA follows: TGTGCCAGCAGCTTGGAGTCGGTGGCAGGGCCTACCTACGAGCAGTACTTC. Translating it yields CASSLESVAGPTYEQYF.

On this clone itself: One end of the junction varies from germline; a read error may be responsible. The rearrangement links TRBV12-3 or TRBV12-4 to TRBJ1-6; TRBD1 is a possible D gene (5 bases). This CDR3 has 13 amino acids. The CDR3 region is CASSLGQFQRASF. The CDR3 DNA reads TGTGCCAGCAGTTTAGGACAGTTTCAACGGGCGTCTTTT.

This clone was observed a single time. The chain combines TRBV7-2 with TRBJ1-6; 9 bases fit TRBD1. CDR3 size: 15 residues. Germline V gives CDR1 SGHTA, CDR2 FQGNSA. V trimming: 5 bases; J trimming: 6 bases; junction bases outside the gene matches: 5. CDR3 nucleotides: TGTGCCAGCAGCCACGGGACAGGGCGTAATTCACCCCTCCACTTT. Protein product: CASSHGTGRNSPLHF.

V and J are TRBV5-6 and TRBJ1-1; D not certain. The CDR3 extends over 14 amino acids. Germline CDR1 and CDR2: SGHDT and YYEEEE. Trimming stripped 0 bases from V and 6 bases from J, with 12 bases between. The CDR3 protein is CASSLDPGSPEAFF. DNA of the CDR3: TGTGCCAGCAGCTTGGACCCAGGATCGCCTGAAGCTTTCTTT.

This chain connects TRBV5-1 to TRBJ1-3, with no clear D. Germline values: CDR1 SGHRS, CDR2 YFSETQ. This CDR3 is 13 amino acids long. V was cut by 4 bases and J by 6 bases, with 11 bases left in between. As DNA, the CDR3 is TGCGCCAGCAGCCCCCCCTTAGAAAACACCATATATTTT. Translating it yields CASSPPLENTIYF.

The V gene is TRBV24-1, the J gene TRBJ1-3, with a weak D call TRBD1 (6 bases). Germline assignment: CDR1 KGHDR and CDR2 SFDVKD. V lost 4 bases, J lost 2 bases, and 14 bases lay in between. This CDR3 comprises 16 residues. The CDR3 DNA reads as TGTGCCACCAGTGAATCTACACAGGGCCCTGGAAACACCATATATTTT. As protein: CATSESTQGPGNTIYF.

CDR3 DNA sequence: TGTGCCAGCAGCCATTTATCGGAGGGAGCTTTCTTT. Translation: CASSHLSEGAFF. The V and J genes are TRBV3-1 (or the pseudogene TRBV3-2) and TRBJ1-1; D unclear. This CDR3 comprises 12 residues. Looked up from germline, CDR1 is LGHDT and CDR2 is YNNKEL (reference sequence). The V end lost 3 bases, the J end lost 10 bases, and 12 bases lay between the germline ends.

The chain combines TRBV15 with TRBJ1-4, with D possibly matching TRBD1 (5 bases). V gave up 0 bases and J gave up 7 bases, with 12 bases separating them. Germline assignment: CDR1 LNHNV and CDR2 YYDKDF (reference sequence). The CDR3 is made up of 15 amino acids. CDR3 amino acids: CATSRDPGAVEKLFF. The CDR3 coding sequence is TGTGCCACCAGCAGAGATCCTGGGGCGGTTGAAAAACTGTTTTTT.

The chain has TRBV14 and TRBJ2-1; weak D call: TRBD2 (5 bases). Germline V CDR1 and CDR2: SGHDN, FVKESK. There are 18 residues in the CDR3. Trimming took off 0 bases at V and 2 bases at J, with 17 bases between the two ends. DNA for the CDR3: TGTGCCAGCAGCCAAGAGAGCGCACCGAGGGTGGCCTACAATGAGCAGTTCTTC. Residues: CASSQESAPRVAYNEQFF.

The CDR3 DNA sequence: TGTGCCAGCAGTTCTCCTAGCGGGAGAGCGGCCAATGAGCAGTTCTTC. This sequence encodes CASSSPSGRAANEQFF. V gene TRBV6-2 or TRBV6-3 combines with J gene TRBJ2-1; 10 positions match TRBD2. Trimming cost V 4 bases and J 6 bases; bases outside gene matches: 9. In germline, CDR1 is MNHEY, CDR2 SVGEGT. The CDR3 is 16 residues long.

The V and J genes are TRBV5-6 and TRBJ2-2, with a weak D call TRBD2 (6 bases). Germline lookup yields CDR1 SGHDT and CDR2 YYEEEE. The V end was cut by 3 bases, the J end by 4 bases, with 16 bases between. This CDR3 has 16 amino acids. The CDR3 loop reads CASSSPPGLTTGELFF. CDR3 nucleotide sequence: TGTGCCAGCAGCTCGCCACCGGGACTGACCACCGGGGAGCTGTTTTTT.

The chain recombines TRBV6-1 with TRBJ2-3; 9 nucleotides match TRBD1. Trimming at V came to 2 bases and at J to 2 bases, leaving 5 bases not matched to a gene. Germline loops: CDR1 MNHNS, CDR2 SASEGT. The CDR3 spans 16 residues. The CDR3 region is CASSEKDRGYTDTQYF. CDR3 DNA: TGTGCCAGCAGTGAAAAGGACAGGGGTTACACAGATACGCAGTATTTT.

This rearrangement joins TRBV2 to TRBJ1-1; TRBD1 is a possible D gene (6 bases). The CDR3 is made up of 19 amino acids. Germline V gene lookup returns CDR1 SNHLY and CDR2 FYNNEI. With 0 bases removed from V and 1 base from J, the gap between germline ends came to 21 bases. This chain's CDR3 is CASSEARLGTRGGNTEAFF. In DNA, the CDR3 is TGTGCCAGCAGTGAAGCGCGTTTGGGGACAAGGGGTGGGAACACTGAAGCTTTCTTT.

The V call is TRBV6-5, the J call TRBJ1-5; maybe TRBD1 (6 bases). Trimming cost V 6 bases and J 0 bases, with 12 bases left between them. The CDR3 is made up of 15 amino acids. Germline V gene data show CDR1 as MNHEY and CDR2 as SVGAGI. The CDR3 is CASSTGTHSNQPQHF. In nucleotides, the CDR3 is TGTGCCAGCAGCACAGGGACCCATAGCAATCAGCCCCAGCATTTT.